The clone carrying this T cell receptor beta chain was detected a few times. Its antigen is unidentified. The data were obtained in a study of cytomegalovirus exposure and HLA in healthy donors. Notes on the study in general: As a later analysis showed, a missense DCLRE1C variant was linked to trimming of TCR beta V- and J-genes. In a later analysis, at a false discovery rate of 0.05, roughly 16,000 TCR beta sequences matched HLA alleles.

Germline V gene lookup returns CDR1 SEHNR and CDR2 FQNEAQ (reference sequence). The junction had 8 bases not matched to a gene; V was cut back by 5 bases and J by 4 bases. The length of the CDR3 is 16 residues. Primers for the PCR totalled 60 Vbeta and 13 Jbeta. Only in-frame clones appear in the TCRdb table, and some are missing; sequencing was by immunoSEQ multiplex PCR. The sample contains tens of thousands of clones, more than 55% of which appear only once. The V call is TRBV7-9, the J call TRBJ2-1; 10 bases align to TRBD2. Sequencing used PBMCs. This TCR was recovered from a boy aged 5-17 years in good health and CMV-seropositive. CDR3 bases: TGTGCCAGCAGCCTACAAGCGGGAGGGCTGTACAATGAGCAGTTCTTC. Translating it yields CASSLQAGGLYNEQFF.